This TCR beta chain was documented in a study of shared clonotypes between healthy human individuals. This clone came up a few times. The V gene's germline CDR1 is SGHRS and CDR2 YFSETQ. The CDR3 consists of 15 residues. V was trimmed by 4 bases and J by 2 bases, leaving 15 bases between them. TCRdb's copy holds only in-frame clones and misses some; the assay was immunoSEQ multiplex PCR. The top ten clones hold about 0.37% of a sample with 2.3 million or so clones, 85% to 95% of them seen once. Material: naive CD4+ T cells from PBMCs. Subset here: CD45RA+ positively selected. This receptor was taken from a man aged 18 to 29 in good health. Some clones in this sample may be carry-over from other donors' samples. The chain couples TRBV5-1 to TRBJ1-2; D may be TRBD1 (6 bases). The CDR3 DNA reads as TGCGCCAGCAGCCTGGGACACGCCGTAAACTATGGCTACACCTTC. Its protein product is CASSLGHAVNYGYTF.